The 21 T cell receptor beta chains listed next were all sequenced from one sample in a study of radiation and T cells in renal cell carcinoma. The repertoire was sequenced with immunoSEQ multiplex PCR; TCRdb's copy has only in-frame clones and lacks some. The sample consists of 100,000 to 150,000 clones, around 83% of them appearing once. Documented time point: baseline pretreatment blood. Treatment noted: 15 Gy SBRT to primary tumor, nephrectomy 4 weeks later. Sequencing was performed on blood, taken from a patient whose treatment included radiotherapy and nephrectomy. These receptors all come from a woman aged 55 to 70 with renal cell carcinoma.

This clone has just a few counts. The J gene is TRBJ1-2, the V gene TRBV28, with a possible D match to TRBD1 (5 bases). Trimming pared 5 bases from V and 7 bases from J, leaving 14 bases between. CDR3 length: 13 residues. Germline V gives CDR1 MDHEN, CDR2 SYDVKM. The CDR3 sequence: CASSPFGGSGYTF. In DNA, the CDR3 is TGTGCCAGCAGTCCGTTCGGGGGGTCTGGCTACACCTTC.

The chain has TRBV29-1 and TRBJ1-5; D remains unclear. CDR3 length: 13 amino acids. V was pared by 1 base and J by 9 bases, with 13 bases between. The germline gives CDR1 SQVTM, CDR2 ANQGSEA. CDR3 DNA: TGCAGCGTTGAAGCAACACGGGAAGGGCCCCAGCATTTT. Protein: CSVEATREGPQHF.

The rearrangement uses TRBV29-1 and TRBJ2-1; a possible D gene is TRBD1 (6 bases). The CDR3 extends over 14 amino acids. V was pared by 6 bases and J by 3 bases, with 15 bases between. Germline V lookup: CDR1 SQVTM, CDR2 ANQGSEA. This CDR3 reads CSVVTQGRYNEQFF. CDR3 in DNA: TGCAGCGTCGTGACTCAGGGGCGCTACAATGAGCAGTTCTTC.

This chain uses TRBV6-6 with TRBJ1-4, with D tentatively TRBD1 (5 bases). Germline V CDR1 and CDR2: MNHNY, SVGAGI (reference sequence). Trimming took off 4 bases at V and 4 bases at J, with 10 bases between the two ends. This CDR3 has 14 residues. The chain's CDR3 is CASSLGLNNEKLFF. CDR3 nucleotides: TGTGCCAGCAGTTTGGGACTGAATAATGAAAAACTGTTTTTT.

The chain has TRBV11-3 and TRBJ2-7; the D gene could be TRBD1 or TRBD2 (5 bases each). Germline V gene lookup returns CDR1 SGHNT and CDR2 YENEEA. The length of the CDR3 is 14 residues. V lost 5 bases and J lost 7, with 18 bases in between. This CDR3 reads CASSPVGGRGEQYF. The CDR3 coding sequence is TGTGCCAGCAGCCCGGTTGGGGGACGGGGAGAGCAGTACTTC.

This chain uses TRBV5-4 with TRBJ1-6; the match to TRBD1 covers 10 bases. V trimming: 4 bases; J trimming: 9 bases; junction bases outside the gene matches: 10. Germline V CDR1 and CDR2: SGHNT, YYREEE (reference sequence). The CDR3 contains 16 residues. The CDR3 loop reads CASSLAGDRGISPLHF. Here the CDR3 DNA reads TGTGCCAGCAGCCTCGCCGGGGACAGGGGAATTTCACCCCTCCACTTT.

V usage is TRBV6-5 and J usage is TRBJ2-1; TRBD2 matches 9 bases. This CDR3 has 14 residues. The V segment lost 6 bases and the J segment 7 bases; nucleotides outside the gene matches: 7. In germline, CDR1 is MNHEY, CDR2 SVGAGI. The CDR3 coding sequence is TGTGCCAGCAGCCTGGGACTAGCAGTGAATGAGCAGTTCTTC. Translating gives CASSLGLAVNEQFF.

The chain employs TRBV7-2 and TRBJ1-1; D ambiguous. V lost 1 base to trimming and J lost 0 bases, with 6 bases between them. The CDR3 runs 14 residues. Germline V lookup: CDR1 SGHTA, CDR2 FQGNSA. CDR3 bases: TGTGCCAGCAGCTTAGAGGGCATGAACACTGAAGCTTTCTTT. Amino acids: CASSLEGMNTEAFF.

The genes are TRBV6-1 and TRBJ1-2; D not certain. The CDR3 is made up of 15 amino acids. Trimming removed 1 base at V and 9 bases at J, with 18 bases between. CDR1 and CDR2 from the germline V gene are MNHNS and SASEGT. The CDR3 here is CASSEGPGSSLSYTF. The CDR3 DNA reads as TGTGCCAGCAGTGAAGGCCCAGGTTCCTCCCTTAGCTACACCTTC.

CDR3: CASSQDLYSGATSYNEQFF. The CDR3 DNA sequence: TGCGCCAGCAGCCAAGATCTATACAGCGGGGCTACCTCCTACAATGAGCAGTTCTTC. This chain uses TRBV4-3 with TRBJ2-1; 7 nucleotides align to TRBD2. CDR1 is LGHNA and CDR2 is YSLEER in the germline V gene. Unmatched junction bases numbered 11, after V lost 0 bases and J lost 0 bases. The CDR3 covers 19 residues.

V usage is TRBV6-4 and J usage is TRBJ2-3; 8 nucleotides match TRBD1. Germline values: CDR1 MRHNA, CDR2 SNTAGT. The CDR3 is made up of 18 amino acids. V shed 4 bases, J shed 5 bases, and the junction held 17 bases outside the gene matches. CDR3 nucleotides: TGTGCCAGCAGTGGAGGCGGTATAGGACAGGGCCATTTAGATACGCAGTATTTT. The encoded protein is CASSGGGIGQGHLDTQYF.

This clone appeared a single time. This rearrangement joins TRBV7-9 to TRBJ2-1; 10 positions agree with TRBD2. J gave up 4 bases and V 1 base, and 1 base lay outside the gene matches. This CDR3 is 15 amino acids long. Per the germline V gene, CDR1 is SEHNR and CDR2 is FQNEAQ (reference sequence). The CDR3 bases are TGTGCCAGCAGCTTAGTACTAGCGGGGTACAATGAGCAGTTCTTC. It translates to CASSLVLAGYNEQFF.

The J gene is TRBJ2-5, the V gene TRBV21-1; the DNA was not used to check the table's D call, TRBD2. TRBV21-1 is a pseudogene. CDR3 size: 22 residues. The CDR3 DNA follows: TGTGCCAGCAGGCGCTCGCCCTGGGATCTTGCAAGGGCGGGGCCCTACCAAGAGACCCAGTACTTC. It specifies CASRRSPWDLARAGPYQETQYF.

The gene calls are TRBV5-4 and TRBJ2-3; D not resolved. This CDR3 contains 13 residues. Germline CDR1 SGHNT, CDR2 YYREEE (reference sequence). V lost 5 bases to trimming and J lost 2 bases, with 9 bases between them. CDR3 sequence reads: CASRDGVTDTQYF. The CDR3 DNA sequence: TGTGCCAGCAGGGATGGGGTCACAGATACGCAGTATTTT.

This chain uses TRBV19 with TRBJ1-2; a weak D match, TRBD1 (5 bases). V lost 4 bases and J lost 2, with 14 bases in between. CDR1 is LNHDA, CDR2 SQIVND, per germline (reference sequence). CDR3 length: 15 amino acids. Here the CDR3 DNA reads TGTGCCAGTAGTAAAGGGGCGCCGGGAAACTATGGCTACACCTTC. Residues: CASSKGAPGNYGYTF.

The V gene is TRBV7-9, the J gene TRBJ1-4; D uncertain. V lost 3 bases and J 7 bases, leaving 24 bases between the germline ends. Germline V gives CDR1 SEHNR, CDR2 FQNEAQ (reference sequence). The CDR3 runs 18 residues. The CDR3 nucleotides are TGTGCCAGCAGCTTGATCCGCGGTTCCCCGGGAGTGGGTGAAAAACTGTTTTTT. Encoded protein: CASSLIRGSPGVGEKLFF.

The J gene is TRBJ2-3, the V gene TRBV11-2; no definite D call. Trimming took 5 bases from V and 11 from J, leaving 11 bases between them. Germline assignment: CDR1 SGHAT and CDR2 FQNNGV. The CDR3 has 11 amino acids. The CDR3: CASSPLSEQYF. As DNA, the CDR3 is TGTGCCAGCAGCCCCCTCTCTGAGCAGTATTTT. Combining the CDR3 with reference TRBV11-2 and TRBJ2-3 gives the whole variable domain EAGVAQSPRYKIIEKRQSVAFWCNPISGHATLYWYQQILGQGPKLLIQFQNNGVVDDSQLPKDRFSAERLKGVDSTLKIQPAKLEDSAVYLCASSPLSEQYFGPGTRLTVL.

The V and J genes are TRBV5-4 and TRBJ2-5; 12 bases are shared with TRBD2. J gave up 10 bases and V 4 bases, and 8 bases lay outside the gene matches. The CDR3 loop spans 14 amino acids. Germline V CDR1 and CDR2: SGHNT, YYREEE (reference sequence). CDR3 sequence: CASSLLSSGGDQYF. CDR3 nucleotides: TGTGCCAGCAGCCTTTTATCTAGCGGGGGGGACCAGTACTTC.

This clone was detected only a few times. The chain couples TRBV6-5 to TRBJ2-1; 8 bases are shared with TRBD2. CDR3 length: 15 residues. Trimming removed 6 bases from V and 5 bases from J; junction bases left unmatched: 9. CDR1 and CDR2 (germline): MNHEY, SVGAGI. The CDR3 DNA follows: TGTGCCAGCAGGCCGGGCCGGGGGGGCCACAATGAGCAGTTCTTC. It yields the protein CASRPGRGGHNEQFF.

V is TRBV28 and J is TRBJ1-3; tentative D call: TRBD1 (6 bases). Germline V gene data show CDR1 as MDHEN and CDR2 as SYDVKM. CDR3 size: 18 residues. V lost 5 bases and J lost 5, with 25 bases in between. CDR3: CASSPAPPSGANRNTIYF. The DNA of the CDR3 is TGTGCCAGCAGTCCTGCACCTCCTTCGGGGGCTAACCGAAACACCATATATTTT.

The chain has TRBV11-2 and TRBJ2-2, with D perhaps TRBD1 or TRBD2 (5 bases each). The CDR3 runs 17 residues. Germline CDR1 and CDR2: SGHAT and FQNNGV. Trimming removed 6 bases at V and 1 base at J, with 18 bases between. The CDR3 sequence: CASRRLPGTGNTGELFF. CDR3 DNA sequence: TGTGCCAGCAGACGACTCCCCGGGACGGGGAACACCGGGGAGCTGTTTTTT.